Below, 31 T cell receptor beta chains from the same sample are listed, as sequenced in a study of blood T cell repertoires in COVID-19. TCRdb keeps only in-frame clones here, not all; method: immunoSEQ multiplex PCR. The data contain 250,000 to 300,000 clones, approximately 91% of them singletons. The sample consisted of PBMCs or T cells enriched from blood (not recorded which). These receptors were collected from a woman aged 40 to 49 with acute COVID-19.

The rearrangement links TRBV2 to TRBJ1-1; D is unresolved. The CDR3 sequence is 14 residues long. V lost 3 bases, J lost 1 base, and 9 bases lay in between. Germline lookup yields CDR1 SNHLY and CDR2 FYNNEI. The CDR3 reads CASSDGGKNTEAFF. The CDR3 DNA follows: TGTGCCAGCAGTGACGGCGGCAAGAACACTGAAGCTTTCTTT.

Comment on this clone: Germline is not matched at one junction end, which may reflect a read error. The gene calls are TRBV29-1 and TRBJ1-4; 11 bases map to TRBD1. The germline V gene has CDR1 SQVTM and CDR2 ANQGSEA. This CDR3 comprises 13 residues. The CDR3 DNA reads as TGCAGCGTTGGGACAGGGGGCGACCGGGTTAGAATTTTT. Translated: CSVGTGGDRVRIF.

The V and J genes are TRBV23-1 and TRBJ2-3; D perhaps matches TRBD1 (6 bases). TRBV23-1 is an ORF, and what it does is uncertain. There are 14 residues in the CDR3. V dropped 3 bases and J dropped 4 bases, with 11 bases sitting between them. Here the CDR3 reads CASSQPGVPDTQYF. The CDR3 coding sequence is TGCGCCAGCAGTCAGCCAGGGGTCCCAGATACGCAGTATTTT.

The table lists this clone with a count of one. The V call is TRBV19, the J call TRBJ1-4; no definite D call. The germline V gene encodes CDR1 LNHDA and CDR2 SQIVND (reference sequence). The CDR3 spans 17 residues. The V gene lost 3 bases and the J gene lost 7 bases, with 21 bases spanning the gap. DNA of the CDR3: TGTGCCAGTAGTATCCTCGGCGTCCGCGGGATAGGTGAAAAACTGTTTTTT. Translation gives CASSILGVRGIGEKLFF.

V gene TRBV5-4 combines with J gene TRBJ1-1; 9 positions agree with TRBD1. V lost 0 bases, J lost 1 base, and 7 bases stayed unmatched. The CDR3 has 17 amino acids. The germline V gene encodes CDR1 SGHNT and CDR2 YYREEE (reference sequence). The CDR3 bases are TGTGCCAGCAGCTTGGTGGTGAAGGACAGGGGGAACACTGAAGCTTTCTTT. Translating it yields CASSLVVKDRGNTEAFF.

The genes are TRBV18 and TRBJ2-2; D may be TRBD2 (5 bases). The CDR3 covers 14 residues. In germline, CDR1 is KGHSH, CDR2 LQKENI. V gave up 10 bases and J gave up 5 bases, with 17 bases separating them. The CDR3, as DNA: TGTGCCACTCCCAACAAGCGAGGGACCGGGGAGCTGTTTTTT. Its protein product is CATPNKRGTGELFF.

V gene TRBV7-9 combines with J gene TRBJ2-5; 7 bases line up with TRBD2. Trimming cost V 3 bases and J 5 bases; bases outside gene matches: 15. The CDR3 is 17 residues long. CDR1 and CDR2 from the germline V gene are SEHNR and FQNEAQ (reference sequence). The DNA for the CDR3 is TGTGCCAGCAGCTTGCCCAATTTGGGGAGGGTGAGGGAGACCCAGTACTTC. This encodes CASSLPNLGRVRETQYF.

The V and J genes are TRBV6-5 and TRBJ1-2; a possible D gene is TRBD1 (6 bases). V dropped 7 bases and J dropped 5 bases, with 20 bases sitting between them. Germline assignment: CDR1 MNHEY and CDR2 SVGAGI. The CDR3 spans 15 residues. CDR3 loop: CASKPGQTRIYGYTF. The CDR3 nucleotides are TGTGCCAGCAAACCAGGACAGACCAGAATTTATGGCTACACCTTC.

The genes are TRBV18 and TRBJ1-4, with 10 bases that match TRBD1. CDR1 KGHSH and CDR2 LQKENI come from the germline V gene. This CDR3 comprises 12 residues. V gave up 3 bases and J gave up 11 bases; unmatched junction bases: 0. The CDR3 here is CASSPGQGKLFF. CDR3 nucleotides: TGTGCCAGCTCACCGGGACAGGGGAAACTGTTTTTT.

This chain links TRBV28 with TRBJ1-1; D uncertain. Looked up from germline, CDR1 is MDHEN and CDR2 is SYDVKM. The CDR3 sequence is 11 residues long. V lost 7 bases, J lost 8 bases, and 11 bases lay in between. The CDR3 coding sequence is TGTGCCAGCAATCACAGAACGGAAGCTTTCTTT. This gives the protein CASNHRTEAFF.

J is TRBJ2-2 and V is TRBV21-1; TRBD1 is taken as the D call from the table, unchecked against the DNA. TRBV21-1 is designated a pseudogene. The CDR3 has 18 residues. The CDR3 loop reads CASSKVDRVSLRTGELFF. The CDR3 DNA sequence: TGTGCCAGCAGCAAAGTTGACAGGGTGAGTTTGAGGACCGGGGAGCTGTTTTTT.

The J gene is TRBJ2-1, the V gene TRBV5-1; D remains unclear. The V gene's germline CDR1 is SGHRS and CDR2 YFSETQ. Trimming left V 6 bases short and J 0 bases short, with 13 bases between. The CDR3 runs 15 residues. The CDR3 loop reads CASKRVGNSYNEQFF. The DNA for the CDR3 is TGCGCCAGCAAGCGAGTTGGCAACTCCTACAATGAGCAGTTCTTC.

V and J are TRBV7-9 and TRBJ1-1, with TRBD1 matching over 10 bases. The CDR3 loop spans 16 amino acids. The V and J ends lost 5 bases and 2 bases, in that order; junction bases with no gene match: 8. Germline assignment: CDR1 SEHNR and CDR2 FQNEAQ (reference sequence). The CDR3 spells CASSPTGTGANTEAFF. DNA for the CDR3: TGTGCCAGCAGCCCCACCGGGACAGGGGCCAACACTGAAGCTTTCTTT.

The chain recombines TRBV11-2 with TRBJ1-1, with D hard to call. Trimming stripped 0 bases from V and 2 bases from J, with 7 bases between. Looked up from germline, CDR1 is SGHAT and CDR2 is FQNNGV. The length of the CDR3 is 14 residues. The CDR3, as DNA: TGTGCCAGCAGCTTAGAAGCGGGCAACACTGAAGCTTTCTTT. Protein: CASSLEAGNTEAFF.

V usage is TRBV5-1 and J usage is TRBJ1-2; perhaps TRBD1 as D (5 bases). Trimming shortened V by 0 bases and J by 0 bases, and 9 bases separated the two germline ends. CDR1 and CDR2 from the germline V gene are SGHRS and YFSETQ. The CDR3 extends over 15 amino acids. CDR3 coding DNA: TGCGCCAGCAGCTTGGCCGCAGGGTCTAACTATGGCTACACCTTC. Protein: CASSLAAGSNYGYTF.

This clone was counted a single time. The chain is built from TRBV5-1 and TRBJ1-1, with 7 bases fitting TRBD1. The CDR3 length is 16 residues. Germline CDR1 and CDR2: SGHRS and YFSETQ. Trimming cost V 2 bases and J 0 bases; bases outside gene matches: 7. The CDR3 DNA reads as TGCGCCAGCAGCTTTTTAAACAGGGGCGTGAACACTGAAGCTTTCTTT. Translating it yields CASSFLNRGVNTEAFF.

The chain is built from TRBV4-3 and TRBJ2-1; 8 positions agree with TRBD2. V was pared by 1 base and J by 7 bases, with 6 bases of the junction left unmatched. Germline V lookup: CDR1 LGHNA, CDR2 YSLEER. The CDR3 spans 15 residues. Written as DNA, the CDR3 is TGCGCCAGCAGCCAAGGACTAGCGAAAAGGAATGAGCAGTTCTTC. Its protein is CASSQGLAKRNEQFF.

The genes are TRBV11-3 and TRBJ2-3; a weak D match, TRBD1 (6 bases). This CDR3 spans 14 amino acids. V lost 1 base, J lost 4 bases, and 9 bases lay in between. From germline, CDR1 is SGHNT and CDR2 YENEEA. The DNA for the CDR3 is TGTGCCAGCAGCTTAGGAACAGGGCCAGATACGCAGTATTTT. It encodes CASSLGTGPDTQYF.

As for this clone: A junction boundary mismatches the germline segment, possibly from a read error. This chain connects TRBV7-7 to TRBJ2-1; D ambiguous. CDR1 and CDR2 from the germline V gene are SSHAT and FNYEAQ (reference sequence). This CDR3 is built from 15 residues. The CDR3 DNA reads TGTGCTAGCAGCTTAACCGAGACTGGAAACAATGAGCAGTTCTTC. As protein: CASSLTETGNNEQFF.

CDR3 nucleotide sequence: TGCGCCAGCAGAGCCCCCGGGACTAGCGGAACCAATGAGCAGTTCTTC. This sequence encodes CASRAPGTSGTNEQFF. The chain employs TRBV5-1 and TRBJ2-1; 11 nucleotides agree with TRBD2. The CDR3 sequence is 16 residues long. V lost 5 bases, J lost 6 bases, and 10 bases stayed unmatched. Germline lookup yields CDR1 SGHRS and CDR2 YFSETQ. Supplemented by reference TRBV5-1 and TRBJ2-1, the full variable domain reads KAGVTQTPRYLIKTRGQQVTLSCSPISGHRSVSWYQQTPGQGLQFLFEYFSETQRNKGNFPGRFSGRQFSNSRSEMNVSTLELGDSALYLCASRAPGTSGTNEQFFGPGTRLTVL.

The chain carries TRBV11-3 and TRBJ2-2; 9 bases fit TRBD1. The germline V gene has CDR1 SGHNT and CDR2 YENEEA. V lost 6 bases and J lost 0; bases outside the gene matches: 5. This CDR3 region has 16 residues. CDR3 amino acids: CASSQTGGTNTGELFF. The CDR3 nucleotides read TGTGCCAGCAGTCAGACAGGGGGGACGAACACCGGGGAGCTGTTTTTT.

V and J are TRBV7-9 and TRBJ1-1; 7 nucleotides agree with TRBD1. There are 14 residues in the CDR3. V shed 5 bases, J shed 2 bases, and the junction held 5 bases outside the gene matches. Germline V gene lookup returns CDR1 SEHNR and CDR2 FQNEAQ (reference sequence). CDR3 DNA: TGTGCCAGCAGCAAGGGACAGATTAACACTGAAGCTTTCTTT. Its translation is CASSKGQINTEAFF.

This chain links TRBV12-3 or TRBV12-4 with TRBJ2-5; D gene unclear. The CDR3 sequence is 13 residues long. V shed 5 bases and J shed 0 bases, with 7 bases lying between them. The DNA for the CDR3 is TGTGCCAGCAGTCCCCCGTACCAAGAGACCCAGTACTTC. Translated, it gives CASSPPYQETQYF.

A few counts support this clone. The V and J genes are TRBV9 and TRBJ1-1; the D is unclear. Germline V CDR1 and CDR2: SGDLS, YYNGEE. The ends were cut back, 2 bases at V and 6 bases at J, with 17 bases in the middle. The CDR3 runs 15 residues. CDR3 sequence: CASSVEGLVGAEAFF. CDR3 in DNA: TGTGCCAGCAGCGTGGAGGGCCTGGTAGGTGCTGAAGCTTTCTTT.

The chain recombines TRBV6-5 with TRBJ1-2; D perhaps matches TRBD1 (6 bases). This CDR3 has 14 residues. Trimming took off 6 bases at V and 4 bases at J, with 15 bases between the two ends. Germline assignment: CDR1 MNHEY and CDR2 SVGAGI. The CDR3 sequence: CASRTGSWSYGYTF. As DNA, the CDR3 is TGTGCCAGCAGAACAGGGAGTTGGAGCTATGGCTACACCTTC.

The V and J genes are TRBV28 and TRBJ2-7; D is unclear. The CDR3 has 14 amino acids. Trimming stripped 5 bases from V and 1 base from J, with 12 bases between. Germline CDR1 MDHEN, CDR2 SYDVKM. The DNA of the CDR3 is TGTGCCAGCAGTCCCCCGTCCCGTTCCTACGAGCAGTACTTC. It translates to CASSPPSRSYEQYF. The complete variable domain, with remaining parts taken from reference TRBV28 and TRBJ2-7, reads DVKVTQSSRYLVKRTGEKVFLECVQDMDHENMFWYRQDPGLGLRLIYFSYDVKMKEKGDIPEGYSVSREKKERFSLILESASTNQTSMYLCASSPPSRSYEQYFGPGTRLTVT.

This sequence joins TRBV11-2 and TRBJ1-6; no definite D call. Germline CDR1 SGHAT, CDR2 FQNNGV. CDR3 length: 15 residues. The V end was cut by 5 bases, the J end by 7 bases, with 15 bases between. CDR3 sequence reads: CASSTPDQYNSPLHF. The CDR3 nucleotides are TGTGCCAGCAGCACCCCTGATCAGTACAATTCACCCCTCCACTTT.

The chain carries TRBV7-9 and TRBJ2-1; the D gene is possibly TRBD1 (5 bases). Trimming took 1 base from V and 7 from J, leaving 14 bases between them. Per the germline V gene, CDR1 is SEHNR and CDR2 is FQNEAQ (reference sequence). The CDR3 covers 15 residues. Written as DNA, the CDR3 is TGTGCCAGCAGCTTAGGGCTAGGGGTTAGAAATGAGCAGTTCTTC. This sequence encodes CASSLGLGVRNEQFF.

This clone was seen only once. The rearrangement links TRBV7-9 to TRBJ2-1, with D possibly matching TRBD2 (6 bases). Germline CDR1 reads SEHNR; CDR2 reads FQNEAQ (reference sequence). V was pared by 11 bases and J by 6 bases, with 11 bases between. The CDR3 extends over 11 amino acids. The CDR3 region has the DNA TGTGCCTTAACTAGCAGCAATGAGCAGTTCTTC. Protein product: CALTSSNEQFF.

The chain couples TRBV28 to TRBJ2-7; a weak D match, TRBD1 (5 bases). This CDR3 comprises 14 residues. Per germline, CDR1 MDHEN and CDR2 SYDVKM. V lost 5 bases and J 4 bases, leaving 15 bases between the germline ends. The CDR3 spells CASSGAGIQYEQYF. CDR3 sequence (DNA): TGTGCCAGCAGTGGAGCAGGGATTCAATACGAGCAGTACTTC.

This chain connects TRBV19 to TRBJ1-2; TRBD1 aligns across 7 bases. The CDR3 runs to 13 residues. Unmatched junction bases numbered 6, after V lost 4 bases and J lost 7 bases. Germline loops: CDR1 LNHDA, CDR2 SQIVND (reference sequence). The CDR3: CASSTQGLVGYTF. The CDR3 nucleotides read TGTGCCAGTAGTACACAGGGGCTCGTTGGCTACACCTTC.